These T cell receptor beta chains were read from a single sample in a study of Graves' ophthalmopathy and Graves' hyperthyroidism. TCRdb reprocessed the multiplex PCR reads via MiXCR and lists one record per CDR3 protein. The sample carries 400,000 or so distinct CDR3 sequences, roughly 15% recorded once. The sample comprised peripheral blood. These receptors were taken from an adult woman with stable Graves' hyperthyroidism. The CDR3 runs from the conserved cysteine through the conserved F or W. D genes are given only for firm matches. Clone sizes are given selectively: once, few, many, or a class where the clone is expanded.

size	V	J	D	CDR3	DNA
many	TRBV20-1	TRBJ2-7	.	CSARDQSSEQYF	TGCAGTGCTAGAGATCAATCGAGTGAGCAGTACTTC
many	TRBV7-3	TRBJ2-2	.	CASSSDRNTGELFF	TGTGCCAGCAGCTCGGACCGAAACACCGGGGAGCTGTTTTTT
many	TRBV28	TRBJ2-5	TRBD1	CASRTGGGKETQYF	TGTGCCAGCAGAACAGGGGGCGGGAAGGAGACCCAGTACTTC
many	TRBV20-1	TRBJ2-7	.	CSARADSPYEQYF	TGCAGTGCTAGAGCGGACAGTCCCTACGAGCAGTACTTC
.	TRBV4-1	TRBJ1-3	.	CASSQPGGTGNTIYF	TGCGCCAGCAGCCAACCGGGAGGGACAGGAAACACCATATATTTT
many	TRBV20-1	TRBJ1-6	.	CSASPGQGGNSPLHF	TGCAGTGCTAGCCCCGGGCAGGGCGGAAATTCACCCCTCCACTTT
once	TRBV20-1	TRBJ1-1	TRBD1	CSARVGGENTEAFF	TGCAGTGCTAGAGTAGGGGGCGAAAACACTGAAGCTTTCTTT
few	TRBV30	TRBJ2-2	.	CAWSHQFAADTGELFF	TGTGCCTGGAGTCACCAGTTCGCAGCGGACACCGGGGAGCTGTTTTTT
many	TRBV30	TRBJ2-7	.	CAWSVGTYEQYF	TGTGCCTGGAGTGTCGGGACCTACGAGCAGTACTTC
many	TRBV30	TRBJ1-1	TRBD1	CAWSRDSMNTEAFF	TGTGCCTGGAGTCGGGACAGTATGAACACTGAAGCTTTCTTT
many	TRBV15	TRBJ1-5	.	CATSRERAGYSNQPQHF	TGTGCCACCAGCAGAGAAAGGGCAGGATATAGCAATCAGCCCCAGCATTTT
many	TRBV2	TRBJ2-7	TRBD2	CASRGLAGTYEQYF	TGTGCCAGCAGGGGACTAGCGGGTACCTACGAGCAGTACTTC
many	TRBV7-9	TRBJ2-4	.	CASSLGGRPKYF	TGTGCCAGCAGCTTAGGTGGGAGGCCAAAGTACTTC
many	TRBV25-1	TRBJ2-5	TRBD1	CASRQGTEETQYF	TGTGCCAGCAGACAAGGGACAGAAGAGACCCAGTACTTC
many	TRBV7-3	TRBJ2-2	.	CASSLSGTTGELFF	TGTGCCAGCAGCTTAAGCGGGACCACCGGGGAGCTGTTTTTT
few	TRBV29-1	TRBJ2-4	.	CSVLISPKNIQYF	TGCAGCGTTCTCATAAGTCCCAAAAACATTCAGTACTTC
.	TRBV15	TRBJ2-7	TRBD2	CATSRDPGGSYEQYF	TGTGCCACCAGCAGAGATCCGGGAGGCTCCTACGAGCAGTACTTC
many	TRBV24-1	TRBJ2-5	TRBD1	CATSAPGQGQETQYF	TGTGCCACCAGTGCTCCGGGACAGGGACAAGAGACCCAGTACTTC
few	TRBV5-1	TRBJ2-7	.	CASSSDRYEQYF	TGCGCCAGCAGCTCGGACAGATACGAGCAGTACTTC
many	TRBV2	TRBJ1-5	TRBD1	CASSHGTENYYSNQPQHF	TGTGCCAGCAGTCACGGGACAGAAAACTATTATAGCAATCAGCCCCAGCATTTT
many	TRBV7-3	TRBJ2-5	.	CASSLDALAPRAQYF	TGTGCCAGCAGCTTAGATGCCCTAGCGCCTAGGGCCCAGTACTTC
many	TRBV5-5	TRBJ2-7	TRBD2	CASSLAVSSGPYEQYF	TGTGCCAGCAGCTTGGCGGTGTCTAGCGGGCCGTACGAGCAGTACTTC
many	TRBV5-6	TRBJ1-6	TRBD1	CASSLISRTGLTSPLHF	TGTGCCAGCAGCTTAATTTCACGGACAGGGTTGACTTCACCCCTCCACTTT
many	TRBV20-1	TRBJ2-7	TRBD2	CSAKLAGGSYEQYF	TGCAGTGCCAAACTAGCGGGAGGCTCCTACGAGCAGTACTTC
many	TRBV28	TRBJ2-7	.	CASSLSTAVAEQYF	TGTGCCAGCAGTTTATCGACAGCGGTTGCCGAGCAGTACTTC
.	TRBV3-1	TRBJ1-5	TRBD1	CASSQDFRGEYSNQPQHF	TGTGCCAGCAGCCAAGATTTCAGGGGGGAGTATAGCAATCAGCCCCAGCATTTT
many	TRBV6-1	TRBJ1-6	.	CASRPRSSYNSPLHF	TGTGCCAGCAGGCCACGAAGCTCCTATAATTCACCCCTCCACTTT
many	TRBV20-1	TRBJ2-3	.	CGFLGAATDTQYF	TGCGGCTTCTTGGGCGCAGCTACAGATACGCAGTATTTT
.	TRBV6-1	TRBJ1-1	.	CATLKTRGYTEAFF	TGTGCCACCCTAAAAACGCGGGGATACACTGAAGCTTTCTTT
.	TRBV29-1	TRBJ2-1	.	CSVERLSYSYNEQFF	TGCAGCGTTGAAAGACTGTCTTATTCCTACAATGAGCAGTTCTTC
many	TRBV12-3/TRBV12-4	TRBJ2-2	.	CASSWVGELFF	TGTGCCAGCAGCTGGGTCGGGGAGCTGTTTTTT
few	TRBV18	TRBJ1-1	TRBD1	CASSPPRRQGSTEAFF	TGTGCCAGCTCACCACCGAGGAGACAGGGGAGCACTGAAGCTTTCTTT
many	TRBV29-1	TRBJ1-1	.	CSVESWADTEAFF	TGCAGCGTTGAGTCCTGGGCTGACACTGAAGCTTTCTTT
many	TRBV20-1	TRBJ2-5	TRBD2	CSARDPSGRWETQYF	TGCAGTGCTAGAGATCCTAGCGGGAGGTGGGAGACCCAGTACTTC
many	TRBV5-1	TRBJ2-4	.	CASSAEVNIQYF	TGCGCCAGCAGCGCCGAGGTGAACATTCAGTACTTC
many	TRBV6-1	TRBJ2-2	.	CASRRRGPNTGELFF	TGTGCCAGCAGGAGGAGGGGGCCGAACACCGGGGAGCTGTTTTTT
many	TRBV7-9	TRBJ2-5	.	CASRRAGSDQETQYF	TGTGCCAGCCGACGTGCAGGGTCGGATCAAGAGACCCAGTACTTC
few	TRBV15	TRBJ2-5	.	CATSRAGHQETQYF	TGTGCCACCAGCAGAGCTGGGCACCAAGAGACCCAGTACTTC
many	TRBV6-1	TRBJ2-5	TRBD2	CASKRTSGRVEETQYF	TGTGCCAGCAAACGGACTAGCGGGAGGGTAGAAGAGACCCAGTACTTC
many	TRBV19	TRBJ2-7	TRBD1	CASSIGGGTGASSEQYF	TGTGCCAGTAGTATAGGAGGTGGGACAGGGGCTTCTAGCGAGCAGTACTTC
.	TRBV9	TRBJ2-1	TRBD2	CASSVATGLAGVSSDEQFF	TGTGCCAGCAGCGTAGCTACGGGGCTAGCGGGAGTTAGTAGCGATGAGCAGTTCTTC
many	TRBV11-2	TRBJ1-2	.	CASSEDRNYGYTF	TGTGCCAGCAGCGAAGACAGGAACTATGGCTACACCTTC
many	TRBV29-1	TRBJ1-1	TRBD1	CSVRVTGTSNTEAFF	TGCAGCGTTAGAGTGACAGGGACCTCGAACACTGAAGCTTTCTTT
.	TRBV12-3/TRBV12-4	TRBJ1-2	.	CASSFAQGIHYGCTF	.
few	TRBV20-1	TRBJ1-6	TRBD1	CSAPTGARSSYNSPLHF	TGCAGTGCCCCGACAGGGGCCCGGAGCTCCTATAATTCACCCCTCCACTTT
many	TRBV7-9	TRBJ2-5	.	CASSLSGHLGLETQYF	TGTGCCAGCAGCTTGTCGGGACATCTCGGTTTGGAGACCCAGTACTTC
many	TRBV7-2	TRBJ2-2	.	CASSRQKSTGELFF	TGTGCCAGCAGCCGACAGAAAAGCACCGGGGAGCTGTTTTTT
many	TRBV5-1	TRBJ2-2	TRBD1	CASSLGPTGAGTGELFF	TGCGCCAGCAGCTTGGGGCCGACAGGGGCAGGCACCGGGGAGCTGTTTTTT
.	TRBV19	TRBJ2-2	TRBD2	CASTRRTLAGGNTGELFF	TGTGCCAGTACAAGGCGGACTCTAGCGGGAGGGAACACCGGGGAGCTGTTTTTT
many	TRBV12-3/TRBV12-4	TRBJ2-4	TRBD2	CASSLAPPGLGGQYF	TGTGCCAGCAGTTTAGCCCCCCCGGGACTAGGAGGTCAGTACTTC
few	TRBV7-9	TRBJ1-1	.	CASSFSGVSNAEAFF	TGTGCCAGCAGCTTCTCAGGAGTCAGCAACGCTGAAGCTTTCTTT
.	TRBV28	TRBJ1-2	.	CASSEVEGEDGYTF	TGTGCCAGCAGTGAAGTGGAGGGCGAGGATGGCTACACCTTC
many	TRBV15	TRBJ2-4	TRBD2	CATSRDGGLAENIQYF	TGTGCCACCAGCAGAGATGGGGGACTAGCGGAAAACATTCAGTACTTC